This T cell receptor beta chain was documented in a study of monozygotic twins with inflammatory bowel disease. The CDR3 length is 11 residues. Per the germline V gene, CDR1 is SGHDT and CDR2 is YYEEEE. TCRdb derives one entry per CDR3 protein from the 5' RACE reads, leaving out DNA. The sample has about 330,000 distinct CDR3 sequences. The sequence was collected from a human donor with ulcerative colitis or Crohn's disease, or a healthy co-twin of an affected twin (not recorded which). The sequenced material came from blood. The rearrangement joins TRBV5-6 to TRBJ2-1; there is no DNA to check the TCRdb D call of TRBD2. CDR3: CASSLGGVSVF.